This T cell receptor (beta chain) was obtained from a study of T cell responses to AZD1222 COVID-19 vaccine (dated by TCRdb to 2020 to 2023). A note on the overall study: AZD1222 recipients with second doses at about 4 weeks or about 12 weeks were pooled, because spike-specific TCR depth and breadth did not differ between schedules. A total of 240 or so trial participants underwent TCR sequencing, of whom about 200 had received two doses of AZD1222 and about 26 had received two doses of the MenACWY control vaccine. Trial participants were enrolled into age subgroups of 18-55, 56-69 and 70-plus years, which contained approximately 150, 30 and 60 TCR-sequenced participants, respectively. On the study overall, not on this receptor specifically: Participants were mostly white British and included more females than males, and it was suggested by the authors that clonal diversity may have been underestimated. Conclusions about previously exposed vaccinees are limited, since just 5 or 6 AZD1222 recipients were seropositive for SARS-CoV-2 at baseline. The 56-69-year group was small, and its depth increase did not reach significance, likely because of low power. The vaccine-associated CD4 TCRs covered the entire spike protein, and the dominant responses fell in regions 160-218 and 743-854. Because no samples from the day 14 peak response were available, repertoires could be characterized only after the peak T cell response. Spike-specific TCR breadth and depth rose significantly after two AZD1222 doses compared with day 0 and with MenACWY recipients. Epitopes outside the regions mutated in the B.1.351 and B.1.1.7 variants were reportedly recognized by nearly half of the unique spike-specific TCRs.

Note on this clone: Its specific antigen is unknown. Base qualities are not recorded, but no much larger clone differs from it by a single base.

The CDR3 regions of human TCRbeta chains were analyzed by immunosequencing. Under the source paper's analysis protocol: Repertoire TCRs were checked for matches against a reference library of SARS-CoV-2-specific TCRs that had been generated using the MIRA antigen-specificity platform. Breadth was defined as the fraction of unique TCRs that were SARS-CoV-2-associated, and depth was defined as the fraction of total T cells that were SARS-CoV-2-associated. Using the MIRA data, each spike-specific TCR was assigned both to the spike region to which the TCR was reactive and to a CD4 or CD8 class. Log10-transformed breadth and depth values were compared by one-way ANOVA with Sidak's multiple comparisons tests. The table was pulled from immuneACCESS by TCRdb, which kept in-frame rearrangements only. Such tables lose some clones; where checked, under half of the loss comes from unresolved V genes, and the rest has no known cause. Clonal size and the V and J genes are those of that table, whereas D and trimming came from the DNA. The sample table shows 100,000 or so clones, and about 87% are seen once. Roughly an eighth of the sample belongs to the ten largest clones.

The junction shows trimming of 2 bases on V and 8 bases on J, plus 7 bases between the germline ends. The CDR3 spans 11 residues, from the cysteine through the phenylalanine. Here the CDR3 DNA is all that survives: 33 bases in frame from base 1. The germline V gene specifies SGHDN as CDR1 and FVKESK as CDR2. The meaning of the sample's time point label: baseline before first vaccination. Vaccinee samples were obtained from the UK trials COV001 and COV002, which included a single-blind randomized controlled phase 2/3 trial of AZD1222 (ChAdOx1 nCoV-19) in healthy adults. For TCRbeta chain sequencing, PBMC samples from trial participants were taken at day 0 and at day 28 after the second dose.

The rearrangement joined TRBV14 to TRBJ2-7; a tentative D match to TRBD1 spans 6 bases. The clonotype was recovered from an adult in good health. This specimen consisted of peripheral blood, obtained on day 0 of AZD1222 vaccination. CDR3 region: CASSQQGKQYF. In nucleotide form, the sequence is TGTGCCAGCAGCCAACAGGGGAAGCAGTACTTC.